A single sample is the source of the 14 T cell receptor beta chains below, sequenced in a study of T cells after yellow fever vaccination (dated by TCRdb to the late 2010s). Library preparation employed 5' RACE. The sequencing machine was an Illumina NovaSeq 6000. The public reads were quality trimmed at Q25 with fastp and then assembled into clones with MiXCR by TCRdb, keeping productive beta chains. Rows with one shared CDR3 protein collapse into an entry with the most common genes and DNA. Counted in this sample were a few hundred thousand distinct CDR3 sequences; around 5.2% of them appeared once. Together, the top ten hold around 3.5% of the sample. The treatment or condition label for this specimen denotes: live attenuated yellow fever vaccine strain. Sequencing was performed on CD4+ T cells sorted from PBMCs, taken on the day of the yellow fever booster vaccination. The receptor source for this set is a man aged 18 to 29 who received the YFV17D yellow fever vaccine.

V gene TRBV10-3 combines with J gene TRBJ1-2, with D uncertain. V was cut by 0 bases and J by 5 bases, with 16 bases left in between. This CDR3 is 16 amino acids long. Germline V gene sequence: CDR1 ENHRY, CDR2 SYGVKD. The CDR3 DNA follows: TGTGCCATCAGTGAGTCGACTCGAGGCTTTTCATATGGCTACACCTTC. Translating it yields CAISESTRGFSYGYTF.

This clonotype turned up a few times. This rearrangement joins TRBV3-1 to TRBJ2-2; TRBD1 might be the D (6 bases). V lost 1 base, J lost 5 bases, and 14 bases lay in between. The CDR3 totals 16 residues. In germline, CDR1 is LGHDT, CDR2 YNNKEL (reference sequence). The CDR3 here is CASSQARQRGTGELFF. In DNA, the CDR3 is TGTGCCAGCAGCCAAGCCCGGCAAAGGGGGACCGGGGAGCTGTTTTTT.

The sample holds many counts of this clonotype. The gene calls are TRBV5-1 and TRBJ2-5; 14 bases agree with TRBD2. The CDR3 totals 15 residues. V was clipped by 4 bases and J by 5 bases; unmatched bases: 4. Germline CDR1 SGHRS, CDR2 YFSETQ. The CDR3 is CASSLGLAGGETQYF. The DNA for the CDR3 is TGCGCCAGCAGCCTTGGACTAGCGGGGGGTGAGACCCAGTACTTC.

This chain joins TRBV29-1 and TRBJ1-6; 9 positions agree with TRBD1. V gave up 4 bases and J gave up 7 bases; unmatched junction bases: 5. The germline V gene encodes CDR1 SQVTM and CDR2 ANQGSEA. The CDR3 totals 14 residues. CDR3 bases: TGCAGCGTTGTAAGGGACAGGGCGAATTCACCCCTCCACTTT. Translating gives CSVVRDRANSPLHF.

V is TRBV18 and J is TRBJ2-7, with 8 bases aligning to TRBD2. V trimming: 0 bases; J trimming: 0 bases; junction bases outside the gene matches: 4. The CDR3 runs to 16 residues. Germline-derived CDR1 and CDR2 are KGHSH and LQKENI. The CDR3 region is CASSPPQAGASYEQYF. The CDR3 coding sequence is TGTGCCAGCTCACCACCGCAAGCGGGGGCCTCCTACGAGCAGTACTTC.

V gene TRBV5-1 combines with J gene TRBJ2-1; D is ambiguous. Trimming removed 2 bases from V and 7 bases from J, with 13 bases in between. In germline, CDR1 is SGHRS, CDR2 YFSETQ. The CDR3 runs to 14 residues. CDR3: CASSFSRGKNEQFF. Written as DNA, the CDR3 is TGCGCCAGCAGCTTCTCTAGAGGAAAAAATGAGCAGTTCTTC.

This chain connects TRBV20-1 to TRBJ1-2; no reliable D call. V lost 4 bases and J lost 4, with 16 bases in between. The CDR3 is 14 amino acids. CDR1 and CDR2 from the germline V gene are DFQATT and SNEGSKA (reference sequence). The CDR3: CSATPNSMGYGYTF. The CDR3 DNA follows: TGCAGTGCTACCCCAAATTCGATGGGCTATGGCTACACCTTC.

This clonotype has more than one count but fewer than ten. The chain is built from TRBV7-3 and TRBJ1-1; 7 positions match TRBD1. The CDR3 consists of 14 residues. J lost 3 bases, V lost 1 base, and 2 bases had no gene match. The germline V gene encodes CDR1 SGHTA and CDR2 FQGTGA. The CDR3 sequence: CASSLNRGDTEAFF. The CDR3 DNA is TGTGCCAGCAGCTTAAACAGGGGTGACACTGAAGCTTTCTTT.

This clonotype was seen a handful of times. This chain's CDR3 is CASSGWDRDTEAFF. The CDR3 DNA is TGTGCCAGCAGTGGCTGGGACAGGGACACTGAAGCTTTCTTT. The chain employs TRBV27 and TRBJ1-1; TRBD1 matches 9 bases. Germline assignment: CDR1 MNHEY and CDR2 SMNVEV (reference sequence). The CDR3 is 14 residues long. J was trimmed by 3 bases and V by 5 bases; bases with no gene match: 4.

The chain uses TRBV7-2 and TRBJ2-3, with D perhaps TRBD2 (6 bases). The germline V and J ends were trimmed by 4 bases and 8 bases, with 19 bases remaining between them. The germline V gene has CDR1 SGHTA and CDR2 FQGNSA. The CDR3 runs to 15 residues. The CDR3 reads CASSWSGGAVGTQYF. CDR3 nucleotide sequence: TGTGCCAGCAGCTGGTCCGGCGGGGCGGTGGGTACGCAGTATTTT.

The sample holds a few counts of this clonotype. The chain combines TRBV2 with TRBJ2-5; 10 nucleotides line up with TRBD2. CDR3 length: 14 residues. Looked up from germline, CDR1 is SNHLY and CDR2 is FYNNEI. After removal of 6 bases from V and 1 base from J, the junction contained 2 bases not matched to a gene. CDR3 loop: CASRWTSGQETQYF. DNA of the CDR3: TGTGCCAGCAGGTGGACTAGCGGCCAAGAGACCCAGTACTTC.

This clonotype has a handful of counts. The chain couples TRBV20-1 to TRBJ2-5, with 8 bases that match TRBD1. CDR3 length equals 14 residues. Germline CDR1 DFQATT, CDR2 SNEGSKA (reference sequence). The junction had 11 bases not matched to a gene; V was cut back by 6 bases and J by 5 bases. The CDR3 reads CSAETGGYGETQYF. CDR3 sequence (DNA): TGCAGTGCGGAAACAGGGGGTTATGGGGAGACCCAGTACTTC.

This clonotype was found many times. This sequence joins TRBV11-2 and TRBJ1-2; no clear D gene. Trimming shortened V by 5 bases and J by 5 bases, and 15 bases separated the two germline ends. The CDR3 runs to 14 residues. From germline, CDR1 is SGHAT and CDR2 FQNNGV. The DNA of the CDR3 is TGTGCCAGCAGCACCATCCGGGCCAGTTATGGCTACACCTTC. Its protein is CASSTIRASYGYTF.

This clonotype has ten or more counts. The genes are TRBV12-3 or TRBV12-4 and TRBJ1-1; D gene unclear. This CDR3 contains 14 residues. V lost 7 bases, J lost 1 base, and 13 bases lay in between. CDR3 sequence reads: CASTTSVGNTEAFF. The CDR3 DNA is TGTGCCAGCACCACCTCGGTGGGGAACACTGAAGCTTTCTTT.